These 27 T cell receptor beta chains were sequenced from one sample in a study of CD8+ T cells in alopecia areata. Reverse transcribed after extraction, RNA yielded cDNA as the sequencing template. The table came from immunoSEQ multiplex PCR; TCRdb's copy has only in-frame clones and leaves some out. The sample lists about 160,000 clones, about three fifths occurring once. Treatment in this sample: oral pan-JAK inhibitor, 5-10 mg twice daily. The sequencing used CD4+ T cells sorted from blood, collected at week 4, from a patient treated with tofacitinib. The receptors derive from a human donor with alopecia areata.

The chain uses TRBV15 and TRBJ1-3, with D perhaps TRBD1 (6 bases). V was clipped by 1 base and J by 2 bases, with 9 bases between them. Germline CDR1 is LNHNV and CDR2 is YYDKDF (reference sequence). The CDR3 contains 15 residues. The CDR3: CATSRGTGTGNTIYF. CDR3 DNA: TGTGCCACCAGCAGAGGAACAGGGACTGGAAACACCATATATTTT.

CDR3 sequence: CASSLAVDTNTEAFF. In nucleotides, the CDR3 is TGCGCCAGCAGCTTGGCCGTTGACACGAACACTGAAGCTTTCTTT. The V gene is TRBV5-1, the J gene TRBJ1-1; no reliable D call. This CDR3 contains 15 residues. V was clipped by 0 bases and J by 1 base, with 10 bases between them. From germline, CDR1 is SGHRS and CDR2 YFSETQ.

The rearrangement links TRBV19 to TRBJ2-7, with TRBD2 as a possible D gene (5 bases). The CDR3 is 15 amino acids. Trimming shortened V by 6 bases and J by 0 bases, and 15 bases separated the two germline ends. Germline loops: CDR1 LNHDA, CDR2 SQIVND (reference sequence). The CDR3 bases are TGTGCCAGTAGGATGAGGGCGGACGGCTCCTACGAGCAGTACTTC. Protein sequence: CASRMRADGSYEQYF.

The CDR3 is CASSKHHQATNEKLFF. In DNA form, the CDR3 reads TGTGCCAGCAGCAAACACCACCAAGCAACTAATGAAAAACTGTTTTTT. The chain couples TRBV11-3 to TRBJ1-4, with unresolved D. Trimming pared 5 bases from V and 0 bases from J, leaving 13 bases between. Germline V gives CDR1 SGHNT, CDR2 YENEEA. CDR3 length: 16 residues. Full variable domain (rest looked up from reference TRBV11-3 and TRBJ1-4): EAGVVQSPRYKIIEKKQPVAFWCNPISGHNTLYWYLQNLGQGPELLIRYENEEAVDDSQLPKDRFSAERLKGVDSTLKIQPAELGDSAVYLCASSKHHQATNEKLFFGSGTQLSVL.

This chain links TRBV29-1 with TRBJ2-5, with D perhaps assigned TRBD1 or TRBD2 (5 bases each). Deletions cut 7 bases from V and 8 bases from J, with 14 bases between. The germline CDR1 and CDR2 sequences are SQVTM and ANQGSEA. CDR3 length: 11 residues. The CDR3 bases are TGCAGCGGGGACGGCCCGGGTACCCAGTACTTC. It yields the protein CSGDGPGTQYF.

The chain employs TRBV15 and TRBJ2-1; 8 nucleotides agree with TRBD1. Trimming cost V 2 bases and J 15 bases; bases outside gene matches: 6. CDR3 size: 12 residues. CDR1 and CDR2 (germline): LNHNV, YYDKDF (reference sequence). The CDR3 loop reads CATSRRQGSRFF. The CDR3 DNA sequence: TGTGCCACCAGCAGACGACAGGGGAGTCGGTTCTTC.

This clone was seen a few times. This chain joins TRBV30 and TRBJ1-2; TRBD1 is a possible D gene (6 bases). Trimming left V 3 bases short and J 4 bases short, with 12 bases between. In germline, CDR1 is GTSNPN, CDR2 SVGIG (reference sequence). The CDR3 has 13 amino acids. The CDR3 nucleotides read TGTGCCTGGAGCCGGACAGAAACCTATGGCTACACCTTC. This translates into CAWSRTETYGYTF.

V and J are TRBV29-1 and TRBJ2-3, with 14 bases matching TRBD2. Germline V gene sequence: CDR1 SQVTM, CDR2 ANQGSEA. The CDR3 loop spans 15 amino acids. The V gene end was trimmed by 6 bases and the J gene end by 8 bases; junction bases not matched to a gene: 10. The CDR3 is CSVSPGTSGGPTQYF. The DNA of the CDR3 is TGCAGCGTAAGCCCCGGGACTAGCGGGGGCCCTACGCAGTATTTT.

This clone was detected once. The V gene is TRBV30, the J gene TRBJ1-5; D uncertain. This CDR3 is 13 amino acids long. Germline values: CDR1 GTSNPN, CDR2 SVGIG (reference sequence). V was cut by 1 base and J by 4 bases, with 8 bases left in between. The CDR3 DNA sequence: TGTGCCTGGAGTGAAGGGTTTAATCAGCCCCAGCATTTT. Translating it yields CAWSEGFNQPQHF.

V and J are TRBV29-1 and TRBJ2-1; D remains ambiguous. Trimming took 2 bases from V and 3 from J, leaving 5 bases between them. This CDR3 has 12 amino acids. CDR1 is SQVTM, CDR2 ANQGSEA, per germline. The CDR3 sequence: CSVEIGYNEQFF. In DNA, the CDR3 is TGCAGCGTTGAAATAGGCTACAATGAGCAGTTCTTC.

This chain uses TRBV7-9 with TRBJ1-2, with TRBD1 as a possible D gene (6 bases). Germline V gene data show CDR1 as SEHNR and CDR2 as FQNEAQ (reference sequence). This CDR3 is 12 amino acids long. V lost 4 bases, J lost 8 bases, and 11 bases lay in between. The CDR3 here is CASSWDTRGYTF. The CDR3 coding sequence is TGTGCCAGCAGCTGGGACACGCGAGGCTACACCTTC.

Of note for this clone: The same CDR3 also results from other DNA sequences found in this sample. This chain joins TRBV6-1 and TRBJ1-5; 10 positions match TRBD1. The V gene's germline CDR1 is MNHNS and CDR2 SASEGT. This CDR3 region has 14 residues. V trimming: 4 bases; J trimming: 4 bases; junction bases outside the gene matches: 1. The CDR3 sequence: CASSGTGGNQPQHF. CDR3 DNA sequence: TGTGCCAGCAGTGGGACAGGGGGAAATCAGCCCCAGCATTTT.

This clone is a singleton in its sample. This chain links TRBV29-1 with TRBJ1-2; D unresolved. V was trimmed by 4 bases and J by 6 bases, leaving 12 bases between them. The germline V gene encodes CDR1 SQVTM and CDR2 ANQGSEA. CDR3 length equals 12 residues. CDR3 in amino acids: CSVVGGDHGYTF. Written as DNA, the CDR3 is TGCAGCGTTGTAGGCGGGGATCATGGCTACACCTTC.

The J gene is TRBJ1-1, the V gene TRBV10-2; no clear D. The V gene lost 0 bases and the J gene lost 8 bases, with 4 bases spanning the gap. The CDR3 sequence is 11 residues long. Germline-derived CDR1 and CDR2 are WSHSY and SAAADI. The CDR3 spells CASSESTEAFF. The CDR3 nucleotides are TGCGCCAGCAGTGAGTCGACCGAAGCTTTCTTT.

The genes are TRBV4-1 and TRBJ1-5; D not certain. Germline V gene lookup returns CDR1 MGHRA and CDR2 YSYEKL. Between the trimmed V and J ends, which lost 1 base and 0 bases, there was a span of 7 bases. The CDR3 contains 15 residues. The CDR3 bases are TGCGCCAGCAGCCAAGGCCAGGTTAGCAATCAGCCCCAGCATTTT. It encodes CASSQGQVSNQPQHF.

The chain joins TRBV1 to TRBJ2-5. TRBV1 is assigned pseudogene status. The CDR3 totals 12 residues. The CDR3, as DNA: TGCACCAGCAGCCGACCACAAGAGACCCAGTACTTC. Translated, it gives CTSSRPQETQYF.

J is TRBJ2-7 and V is TRBV29-1, with 8 bases matching TRBD2. Germline V lookup: CDR1 SQVTM, CDR2 ANQGSEA. This CDR3 spans 14 amino acids. Losses at the gene ends were 6 bases for V and 5 bases for J; bases not matched to a gene: 12. The CDR3, as DNA: TGCAGCGTAATACGGGGGGGGCCGATGGACGAGCAGTACTTC. Translated, it gives CSVIRGGPMDEQYF.

V usage is TRBV30 and J usage is TRBJ1-2; TRBD1 matches at 8 bases. Trimming at V came to 3 bases and at J to 7 bases, leaving 16 bases not matched to a gene. There are 16 residues in the CDR3. Germline V gives CDR1 GTSNPN, CDR2 SVGIG (reference sequence). The CDR3 nucleotides read TGTGCCTGGAGACTTTTTCCGAGACAGGGGAGGTCTGGCTACACCTTC. Translation gives CAWRLFPRQGRSGYTF.

In regard to this clone: Other DNA sequences in the same sample also yield this CDR3. The CDR3 nucleotides read TGTGCCAGCAGCGTAGGACAGGGGGCCAACGTCCTGACTTTC. Its translation is CASSVGQGANVLTF. V is TRBV9 and J is TRBJ2-6; D is possibly TRBD1 (5 bases). From germline, CDR1 is SGDLS and CDR2 YYNGEE. V lost 0 bases and J 4 bases, leaving 5 bases between the germline ends. The CDR3 has 14 amino acids.

V gene TRBV29-1 combines with J gene TRBJ1-4; no definite D call. The V gene lost 7 bases and the J gene lost 0 bases, with 9 bases spanning the gap. CDR1 SQVTM and CDR2 ANQGSEA come from the germline V gene. The CDR3 covers 13 residues. CDR3 DNA sequence: TGCAGCGCCTTCGACTCAACTAATGAAAAACTGTTTTTT. Translating it yields CSAFDSTNEKLFF.

The J gene is TRBJ2-5, the V gene TRBV5-6; D is possibly TRBD2 (5 bases). V lost 1 base and J 5 bases, leaving 15 bases between the germline ends. Germline loops: CDR1 SGHDT, CDR2 YYEEEE. This CDR3 is built from 15 residues. This chain's CDR3 is CASSLRMPGRETQYF. In nucleotides, the CDR3 is TGTGCCAGCAGCTTGAGAATGCCGGGAAGGGAGACCCAGTACTTC.

The CDR3 bases are TGCAGCGTGATGACAGGGCCCAGCGAGCAGTACTTC. This sequence encodes CSVMTGPSEQYF. The chain carries TRBV29-1 and TRBJ2-7; 7 bases agree with TRBD1. The CDR3 length is 12 residues. The junction had 8 bases not matched to a gene; V was cut back by 6 bases and J by 6 bases. The germline V gene encodes CDR1 SQVTM and CDR2 ANQGSEA.

The genes are TRBV29-1 and TRBJ1-4, with D hard to call. Germline V gene data show CDR1 as SQVTM and CDR2 as ANQGSEA. CDR3 size: 11 residues. The ends were cut back, 3 bases at V and 5 bases at J, with 4 bases in the middle. The CDR3 nucleotides are TGCAGCGTTGACGTGAATGAAAAACTGTTTTTT. Amino acid sequence: CSVDVNEKLFF.

The chain employs TRBV6-5 and TRBJ2-7; TRBD2 matches at 7 bases. V gave up 6 bases and J gave up 0 bases; unmatched junction bases: 5. The CDR3 is made up of 14 amino acids. Germline V gene lookup returns CDR1 MNHEY and CDR2 SVGAGI. CDR3 residues: CASSVAGGSYEQYF. The CDR3 region has the DNA TGTGCCAGCAGCGTAGCGGGCGGCTCCTACGAGCAGTACTTC.

The DNA of the CDR3 is TGCGCCAGCAGCTTGGATCGAGGGAGCACAGATACGCAGTATTTT. Its protein is CASSLDRGSTDTQYF. The chain couples TRBV5-1 to TRBJ2-3, with D possibly being TRBD2 (5 bases). The CDR3 sequence is 15 residues long. The germline V gene encodes CDR1 SGHRS and CDR2 YFSETQ. The V and J ends lost 0 bases and 0 bases respectively, with 8 bases between them. The whole variable domain, filled in from reference TRBV5-1 and TRBJ2-3, reads KAGVTQTPRYLIKTRGQQVTLSCSPISGHRSVSWYQQTPGQGLQFLFEYFSETQRNKGNFPGRFSGRQFSNSRSEMNVSTLELGDSALYLCASSLDRGSTDTQYFGPGTRLTVL.

The chain uses TRBV30 and TRBJ1-2; D not resolved. This CDR3 is 13 amino acids long. Germline CDR1 GTSNPN, CDR2 SVGIG (reference sequence). Deletions cut 4 bases from V and 6 bases from J, with 15 bases between. The CDR3 sequence: CAWNKAGFDGYTF. The CDR3 DNA is TGTGCCTGGAATAAAGCGGGTTTTGATGGCTACACCTTC.

The V gene is TRBV7-7, the J gene TRBJ2-5; the match to TRBD2 covers 8 bases. The CDR3 is made up of 13 amino acids. The V gene's germline CDR1 is SSHAT and CDR2 FNYEAQ (reference sequence). The CDR3 region is CASGTLGQETQYF. In DNA form, the CDR3 reads TGTGCTAGCGGGACCTTAGGGCAAGAGACCCAGTACTTC.